This TCR beta chain was obtained from a study of blood T cell repertoires in COVID-19. TCRdb's copy holds only in-frame clones and misses some; the assay was immunoSEQ multiplex PCR. The sample records about 280,000 clones, 88% being singletons. Source material: peripheral blood. The sequence came from a man between 18 and 35 years old with active or convalescent COVID-19.

CDR3: CASSEALHRDTQYF. Written as DNA, the CDR3 is TGTGCCAGCAGTGAAGCGCTTCATCGGGATACGCAGTATTTT. The rearrangement uses TRBV2 and TRBJ2-3; no clear D. CDR3 length: 14 residues. V was pared by 0 bases and J by 6 bases, with 10 bases between. The germline gives CDR1 SNHLY, CDR2 FYNNEI.